The 31 T cell receptor beta chains given below trace back to one sample, sequenced in a study of memory CD4+ T cells and cytomegalovirus serostatus. The sort gate was single viable CD3+CD4+CD8-CD45RO+ cells for memory CD4+ T cells. Data came from immunoSEQ multiplex PCR; TCRdb stores just in-frame clones and leaves some out. The profile covers about 57,000 clones, with 70% to 85% appearing a single time and 0.75% to 0.85% taken by the ten largest. Source material: memory CD4+ T cells from blood. Receptor source: an adult in good health and CMV-seronegative.

This sequence joins TRBV5-1 and TRBJ2-5; D is unclear. CDR3 length: 13 residues. Germline V gene lookup returns CDR1 SGHRS and CDR2 YFSETQ. Deletions cut 0 bases from V and 4 bases from J, with 7 bases between. This CDR3 is CASSLVPGETQYF. The CDR3 DNA reads TGCGCCAGCAGCTTGGTCCCGGGAGAGACCCAGTACTTC.

The rearrangement joins TRBV14 to TRBJ2-3, with no clear D. Germline loops: CDR1 SGHDN, CDR2 FVKESK. V shed 3 bases and J shed 6 bases, with 4 bases lying between them. The CDR3 is 11 amino acids. The CDR3 here is CASSQRDTQYF. Here the CDR3 DNA reads TGTGCCAGCAGCCAGAGGGATACGCAGTATTTT.

As to this clone: Sequence at one end of the junction differs from germline and may be a read error. CDR3 DNA sequence: TGTGCCAGTAGGGGGTCAGCGGGACTCCTCTCCTTCAATGAGCAGTTCTTC. Translating gives CASRGSAGLLSFNEQFF. J is TRBJ2-1 and V is TRBV19, with 7 bases matching TRBD2. From germline, CDR1 is LNHDA and CDR2 SQIVND (reference sequence). The CDR3 runs 17 residues.

The chain joins TRBV19 to TRBJ2-7; D not certain. The CDR3 consists of 13 residues. The V and J ends lost 2 bases and 3 bases respectively, with 8 bases between them. Germline CDR1 is LNHDA and CDR2 is SQIVND (reference sequence). CDR3 sequence (DNA): TGTGCCAGTAGTATATTGGGGAACTACGAGCAGTACTTC. It translates to CASSILGNYEQYF.

This sequence joins TRBV5-1 and TRBJ2-3; possibly TRBD1 for D (6 bases). Trimming took off 3 bases at V and 0 bases at J, with 14 bases between the two ends. There are 16 residues in the CDR3. CDR1 and CDR2 (germline): SGHRS, YFSETQ. The DNA for the CDR3 is TGCGCCAGCAGCTCTACAGGGTCGTCTAGCACAGATACGCAGTATTTT. It specifies CASSSTGSSSTDTQYF.

V is TRBV6-1 and J is TRBJ2-2; D is unresolved. This CDR3 is 14 amino acids long. CDR1 MNHNS and CDR2 SASEGT come from the germline V gene. Trimming pared 3 bases from V and 0 bases from J, leaving 5 bases between. The CDR3 DNA follows: TGTGCCAGCAGTGAGGGTCCGAACACCGGGGAGCTGTTTTTT. It yields the protein CASSEGPNTGELFF.

The chain has TRBV4-1 and TRBJ2-1, with D possibly being TRBD2 (5 bases). CDR1 and CDR2 from the germline V gene are MGHRA and YSYEKL. The CDR3 has 18 residues. The ends were cut back, 0 bases at V and 9 bases at J, with 24 bases in the middle. The CDR3 spells CASSQEGRQRGMWAEQFF. Here the CDR3 DNA reads TGCGCCAGCAGCCAAGAGGGTAGGCAACGGGGTATGTGGGCTGAGCAGTTCTTC.

The chain is built from TRBV5-1 and TRBJ2-3, with D perhaps given as TRBD1 or TRBD2 (5 bases each). The CDR3 spans 15 residues. The V end lost 2 bases, the J end lost 2 bases, and 12 bases lay between the germline ends. Germline values: CDR1 SGHRS, CDR2 YFSETQ. CDR3: CASSFDGGNTDTQYF. CDR3 nucleotides: TGCGCCAGCAGCTTCGATGGGGGAAACACAGATACGCAGTATTTT.

V gene TRBV18 combines with J gene TRBJ2-5; 12 positions match TRBD1. The CDR3 totals 15 residues. Germline trimming cut 2 bases from V and 5 bases from J; bases unmatched to any gene: 3. Germline V gene data show CDR1 as KGHSH and CDR2 as LQKENI. The CDR3 here is CASSPGTGGRETQYF. The CDR3 region has the DNA TGTGCCAGCTCACCAGGGACAGGGGGCCGGGAGACCCAGTACTTC.

This clone came up a few times. V usage is TRBV28 and J usage is TRBJ1-5; TRBD1 is a possible D gene (6 bases). Germline assignment: CDR1 MDHEN and CDR2 SYDVKM. This CDR3 is built from 13 residues. V lost 8 bases to trimming and J lost 7 bases, with 15 bases between them. The CDR3 spells CASLGQLQQPQHF. In DNA form, the CDR3 reads TGTGCCAGCCTTGGACAGCTTCAACAGCCCCAGCATTTT.

The table lists this clone with many counts. The chain recombines TRBV14 with TRBJ2-7; 9 bases line up with TRBD1. V dropped 10 bases and J dropped 4; count of bases not matched to a gene: 5. The CDR3 is made up of 12 amino acids. From germline, CDR1 is SGHDN and CDR2 FVKESK. The CDR3 spells CAIGDRAYEQYF. The CDR3 DNA sequence: TGTGCCATCGGGGACAGGGCTTACGAGCAGTACTTC.

This clone was counted between two and nine times. This chain connects TRBV6-5 to TRBJ2-7, with TRBD2 matching 7 bases. The germline CDR1 and CDR2 sequences are MNHEY and SVGAGI. The V segment lost 6 bases and the J segment 8 bases; nucleotides outside the gene matches: 13. The CDR3 loop spans 14 amino acids. In DNA form, the CDR3 reads TGTGCCAGCAGCCCCGTCTCGCGGGAGCTCAAGCAGTACTTC. Translation gives CASSPVSRELKQYF.

The V gene is TRBV18, the J gene TRBJ1-1; 7 bases align to TRBD1. Losses at the gene ends were 0 bases for V and 10 bases for J; bases not matched to a gene: 5. CDR1 and CDR2 (germline): KGHSH, LQKENI. This CDR3 spans 13 amino acids. CDR3 coding DNA: TGTGCCAGCTCACCACCGGGACAGCAGGGAGCTTTCTTT. Its translation is CASSPPGQQGAFF. Full variable domain (rest looked up from reference TRBV18 and TRBJ1-1): NAGVMQNPRHLVRRRGQEARLRCSPMKGHSHVYWYRQLPEEGLKFMVYLQKENIIDESGMPKERFSAEFPKEGPSILRIQQVVRGDSAAYFCASSPPGQQGAFFGQGTRLTVV.

V usage is TRBV28 and J usage is TRBJ2-2, with 10 bases that match TRBD1. V was clipped by 5 bases and J by 6 bases; unmatched bases: 9. Germline V lookup: CDR1 MDHEN, CDR2 SYDVKM. This CDR3 contains 16 residues. This CDR3 reads CASSTQDRGKSGELFF. The CDR3 bases are TGTGCCAGCAGTACCCAGGACAGGGGGAAGTCCGGGGAGCTGTTTTTT.

This clone was counted a single time. The chain is built from TRBV5-1 and TRBJ1-1; no definite D call. The germline V gene encodes CDR1 SGHRS and CDR2 YFSETQ. Trimming stripped 0 bases from V and 3 bases from J, with 9 bases between. The CDR3 length is 14 residues. The CDR3 spells CASSLADPDTEAFF. Written as DNA, the CDR3 is TGCGCCAGCAGCTTGGCGGATCCGGACACTGAAGCTTTCTTT.

The chain is built from TRBV7-2 and TRBJ2-3; D is uncertain. The CDR3 is 12 amino acids. V lost 5 bases, J lost 6 bases, and 9 bases lay in between. Germline CDR1 reads SGHTA; CDR2 reads FQGNSA. CDR3 sequence (DNA): TGTGCCAGCAGCCATGGCCTGGATACGCAGTATTTT. The encoded protein is CASSHGLDTQYF.

The table lists this clone with a count of one. The V gene is TRBV7-6, the J gene TRBJ1-5; D unresolved. The CDR3 is made up of 13 amino acids. Germline CDR1 reads SGHVS; CDR2 reads FNYEAQ. Trimming cost V 3 bases and J 4 bases, with 7 bases left between them. The CDR3 protein is CASSLTENQPQHF. DNA of the CDR3: TGTGCCAGCAGCTTGACCGAGAATCAGCCCCAGCATTTT.

The V and J genes are TRBV19 and TRBJ2-3, with D possibly matching TRBD2 (5 bases). CDR3 size: 15 residues. Germline CDR1 is LNHDA and CDR2 is SQIVND (reference sequence). Trimming took 3 bases from V and 0 from J, leaving 10 bases between them. Written as DNA, the CDR3 is TGTGCCAGTAGTATGAACGGGATGAGCACAGATACGCAGTATTTT. It yields the protein CASSMNGMSTDTQYF.

The CDR3 sequence: CATSRDGTGIQPQHF. The CDR3 DNA reads as TGTGCCACCAGCAGAGATGGGACAGGAATACAGCCCCAGCATTTT. This sequence joins TRBV15 and TRBJ1-5; 8 bases align to TRBD1. Germline CDR1 reads LNHNV; CDR2 reads YYDKDF (reference sequence). With 0 bases clipped from V and 7 bases from J, the junction kept 5 bases outside the gene matches. The CDR3 contains 15 residues.

The J gene is TRBJ1-1, the V gene TRBV5-1; possibly TRBD1 for D (5 bases). The CDR3 extends over 13 amino acids. Germline V gives CDR1 SGHRS, CDR2 YFSETQ. Trimming shortened V by 0 bases and J by 7 bases, and 10 bases separated the two germline ends. The CDR3 sequence: CASSLGLQDEAFF. CDR3 sequence (DNA): TGCGCCAGCAGCTTGGGTCTACAGGATGAAGCTTTCTTT.

The V call is TRBV15, the J call TRBJ2-7; the D gene is possibly TRBD2 (5 bases). The CDR3 has 15 amino acids. Per the germline V gene, CDR1 is LNHNV and CDR2 is YYDKDF (reference sequence). The V gene lost 3 bases and the J gene lost 2 bases, with 14 bases spanning the gap. The chain's CDR3 is CATSRELGTPYEQYF. CDR3 coding DNA: TGTGCCACCAGCAGGGAACTAGGCACCCCCTACGAGCAGTACTTC.

This rearrangement joins TRBV9 to TRBJ2-5; D not resolved. The germline V gene encodes CDR1 SGDLS and CDR2 YYNGEE. The V end lost 3 bases, the J end lost 0 bases, and 3 bases lay between the germline ends. The CDR3 runs 12 residues. This CDR3 reads CASSAHQETQYF. In DNA form, the CDR3 reads TGTGCCAGCAGCGCGCACCAAGAGACCCAGTACTTC.

This chain links TRBV19 with TRBJ2-3; 9 bases are a match to TRBD2. Germline CDR1 is LNHDA and CDR2 is SQIVND (reference sequence). This CDR3 has 14 residues. Trimming cost V 5 bases and J 3 bases; bases outside gene matches: 3. The DNA of the CDR3 is TGTGCCAGTAGTGGCGGGAGGGTGACAGATACGCAGTATTTT. Its translation: CASSGGRVTDTQYF.

V and J are TRBV30 and TRBJ2-7; 10 bases map to TRBD2. The CDR3 is made up of 13 amino acids. V lost 1 base and J lost 4; bases outside the gene matches: 1. CDR1 is GTSNPN and CDR2 is SVGIG in the germline V gene (reference sequence). Here the CDR3 reads CAWSGGLAYEQYF. Here the CDR3 DNA reads TGTGCCTGGAGTGGGGGACTAGCGTACGAGCAGTACTTC.

The chain employs TRBV19 and TRBJ2-5; perhaps D is TRBD1 or TRBD2 (5 bases each). This CDR3 contains 14 residues. Germline CDR1 and CDR2: LNHDA and SQIVND (reference sequence). The V end lost 4 bases, the J end lost 4 bases, and 13 bases lay between the germline ends. The CDR3 sequence is CASSTTGPPETQYF. CDR3 sequence (DNA): TGTGCCAGTAGTACGACGGGACCTCCAGAGACCCAGTACTTC.

This chain connects TRBV19 to TRBJ2-2; TRBD1 matches at 9 bases. CDR1 LNHDA and CDR2 SQIVND come from the germline V gene (reference sequence). The CDR3 runs 15 residues. Germline trimming cut 5 bases from V and 1 base from J; bases unmatched to any gene: 2. The chain's CDR3 is CASSWGQGNTGELFF. CDR3 nucleotide sequence: TGTGCCAGTAGTTGGGGACAGGGGAACACCGGGGAGCTGTTTTTT.

To note about this clone: The germline gene is not matched at one end of the junction; a read error may be the cause. V and J are TRBV12-5 and TRBJ2-2, with a possible D match to TRBD2 (5 bases). Germline-derived CDR1 and CDR2 are LGHNT and FRNRAP. CDR3 length: 15 amino acids. The CDR3 sequence: CASGFESHGLRGAVF. CDR3 in DNA: TGTGCTAGTGGTTTTGAGAGCCACGGTCTCCGGGGAGCTGTTTTT.

The rearrangement uses TRBV19 and TRBJ1-2; D perhaps matches TRBD1 (6 bases). The CDR3 is 15 amino acids. Germline CDR1 reads LNHDA; CDR2 reads SQIVND (reference sequence). The ends were cut back, 3 bases at V and 4 bases at J, with 15 bases in the middle. The CDR3 nucleotides are TGTGCCAGTAGTATTACGTCGGGGGGCGCCTATGGCTACACCTTC. Translation: CASSITSGGAYGYTF. The full variable domain, with the rest looked up from reference TRBV19 and TRBJ1-2, is DGGITQSPKYLFRKEGQNVTLSCEQNLNHDAMYWYRQDPGQGLRLIYYSQIVNDFQKGDIAEGYSVSREKKESFPLTVTSAQKNPTAFYLCASSITSGGAYGYTFGSGTRLTVV.

This clone has just one count. The chain links TRBV4-1 to TRBJ2-3, with a possible D match to TRBD2 (5 bases). Trimming left V 0 bases short and J 4 bases short, with 8 bases between. This CDR3 spans 14 amino acids. CDR1 is MGHRA and CDR2 is YSYEKL in the germline V gene. CDR3 sequence (DNA): TGCGCCAGCAGCCAAGAGGGAGCGGCAGATACGCAGTATTTT. Encoded protein: CASSQEGAADTQYF.

V gene TRBV28 combines with J gene TRBJ1-3, with TRBD1 as a possible D gene (6 bases). V gave up 7 bases and J gave up 0 bases, with 13 bases separating them. CDR3 length: 15 amino acids. The germline gives CDR1 MDHEN, CDR2 SYDVKM. The CDR3 here is CASIDRTSSGNTIYF. The CDR3 bases are TGTGCCAGCATTGACAGGACGAGCTCTGGAAACACCATATATTTT.

The J gene is TRBJ1-5, the V gene TRBV7-2; 7 bases agree with TRBD1. This CDR3 comprises 13 residues. V was pared by 3 bases and J by 7 bases, with 3 bases of the junction left unmatched. CDR1 SGHTA and CDR2 FQGNSA come from the germline V gene. CDR3: CASSFRGGQPQHF. DNA for the CDR3: TGTGCCAGCAGCTTCAGGGGGGGCCAGCCCCAGCATTTT. Together with reference TRBV7-2 and TRBJ1-5, the CDR3 gives the full variable domain: GAGVSQSPSNKVTEKGKDVELRCDPISGHTALYWYRQSLGQGLEFLIYFQGNSAPDKSGLPSDRFSAERTGGSVSTLTIQRTQQEDSAVYLCASSFRGGQPQHFGDGTRLSIL.